The text below deals with one T cell receptor beta chain. The data stem from a study of T cell changes during pregnancy in multiple sclerosis. The germline CDR1 and CDR2 sequences are LGHNA and YSLEER. V gave up 1 base and J gave up 8 bases, with 14 bases separating them. The CDR3 sequence is 15 residues long. Produced via immunoSEQ multiplex PCR; TCRdb's table is partial and in-frame only. The sample records approximately 36,000 clones, roughly 93% being singletons. The TCR comes from a female donor with multiple sclerosis, enrolled in a pregnancy study. The V call is TRBV4-3, the J call TRBJ1-4, with D tentatively TRBD1 (6 bases). This specimen was CD4+ T cells from peripheral blood mononuclear cells, taken in the first trimester of pregnancy. In DNA, the CDR3 is TGCGCCAGCAGCCAAGCGATACAGGGAAGAGAAAAACTGTTTTTT. Protein: CASSQAIQGREKLFF.